This is a list of T cell receptor beta chains from one sample in a study of blood T cell repertoires in COVID-19. The assay was immunoSEQ multiplex PCR, and TCRdb's table has in-frame clones only and misses some. The repertoire holds about 190,000 clones, with around 84% as singletons. Sequencing was carried out using PBMCs or T cells enriched from blood (not recorded which). The origin of the receptors is a woman between 25 and 40 years old who had recovered from COVID-19. The CDR3 runs from the conserved cysteine through the conserved F or W. The order of the fields is CDR3 protein, CDR3 DNA, V gene, J gene, clone size, D gene. A D gene is named only where the DNA matches it firmly. Clone size is shown for a subset of rows, as once, few, many or a class of expanded clone.

cdr3_aa: CASSLAGGPVDTQYF; cdr3_nt: TGTGCCAGCAGCCTAGCGGGGGGGCCGGTAGATACGCAGTATTTT; v_call: TRBV11-2; j_call: TRBJ2-3; clone_size: -; d_call: TRBD2
cdr3_aa: CAGSRGANEKLFF; cdr3_nt: TGTGCCGGATCTCGGGGGGCTAATGAAAAACTGTTTTTT; v_call: TRBV19; j_call: TRBJ1-4; clone_size: -; d_call: -
cdr3_aa: CASSIGTDHSPLHF; cdr3_nt: TGTGCCAGTAGTATAGGGACAGACCATTCACCCCTCCACTTT; v_call: TRBV19; j_call: TRBJ1-6; clone_size: -; d_call: -
cdr3_aa: CASSQSDPHRGTGDNEQYF; cdr3_nt: TGCGCCAGCAGTCAATCCGACCCACATCGTGGGACAGGGGACAACGAGCAGTACTTC; v_call: TRBV23-1; j_call: TRBJ2-7; clone_size: -; d_call: TRBD1
cdr3_aa: CASRKDRDGGTEAFF; cdr3_nt: TGTGCCAGTAGAAAGGACAGGGACGGTGGCACTGAAGCTTTCTTT; v_call: TRBV19; j_call: TRBJ1-1; clone_size: -; d_call: TRBD1
cdr3_aa: CASGLVRMDTLVPQHF; cdr3_nt: TGTGCTAGTGGTTTGGTGAGAATGGACACGTTGGTGCCCCAGCATTTT; v_call: TRBV12-5; j_call: TRBJ1-5; clone_size: -; d_call: -
cdr3_aa: CASTQTYSYEQYF; cdr3_nt: TGTGCCAGCACCCAAACCTACTCCTACGAGCAGTACTTC; v_call: TRBV7-2; j_call: TRBJ2-7; clone_size: -; d_call: -
cdr3_aa: CASSPLGGSYNEQFF; cdr3_nt: TGTGCCAGCAGCCCTCTAGGGGGCTCCTACAATGAGCAGTTCTTC; v_call: TRBV11-3; j_call: TRBJ2-1; clone_size: -; d_call: -
cdr3_aa: CAWSGYRGNTEAFF; cdr3_nt: TGTGCCTGGAGTGGATACCGAGGGAACACTGAAGCTTTCTTT; v_call: TRBV30; j_call: TRBJ1-1; clone_size: -; d_call: -
cdr3_aa: CASTRPGTSWSEQYF; cdr3_nt: TGTGCCAGCACTCGCCCCGGGACTAGCTGGTCCGAGCAGTACTTC; v_call: TRBV6-5; j_call: TRBJ2-7; clone_size: -; d_call: TRBD2
cdr3_aa: CASSRLTAEETQYF; cdr3_nt: TGTGCCAGCAGCCGGCTGACAGCCGAAGAGACCCAGTACTTC; v_call: TRBV3-1/TRBV3-2; j_call: TRBJ2-5; clone_size: once; d_call: -
cdr3_aa: CASSERGNSPLHF; cdr3_nt: TGTGCCAGCAGTGAGAGGGGGAATTCACCCCTCCACTTT; v_call: TRBV2; j_call: TRBJ1-6; clone_size: -; d_call: -
cdr3_aa: CASSEFAGKYGYTF; cdr3_nt: TGTGCCAGCAGTGAATTTGCGGGGAAGTATGGCTACACCTTC; v_call: TRBV25-1; j_call: TRBJ1-2; clone_size: -; d_call: -
cdr3_aa: CASSQGSYNQPQHF; cdr3_nt: TGTGCCAGCAGCCAGGGTAGTTACAATCAGCCCCAGCATTTT; v_call: TRBV7-9; j_call: TRBJ1-5; clone_size: many; d_call: -
cdr3_aa: CASSGGTTRRSEQFF; cdr3_nt: TGTGCCAGCAGTGGCGGGACTACTCGGCGTAGTGAGCAGTTCTTC; v_call: TRBV27; j_call: TRBJ2-1; clone_size: -; d_call: TRBD2
cdr3_aa: CASSSIDRAHGNQPQHF; cdr3_nt: TGTGCCAGCAGTTCAATTGACAGGGCTCATGGCAATCAGCCCCAGCATTTT; v_call: TRBV28; j_call: TRBJ1-5; clone_size: -; d_call: TRBD1
cdr3_aa: CASSIQGSDTDTQYF; cdr3_nt: TGTGCCAGCAGTATACAGGGTTCTGACACAGATACGCAGTATTTT; v_call: TRBV6-5; j_call: TRBJ2-3; clone_size: -; d_call: -
cdr3_aa: CATSRPSGTSVKTQYF; cdr3_nt: TGTGCCACCAGCAGACCCTCCGGGACTAGCGTTAAGACCCAGTACTTC; v_call: TRBV15; j_call: TRBJ2-5; clone_size: -; d_call: TRBD2
cdr3_aa: CASSYDRNSPLHF; cdr3_nt: TGTGCCAGCAGTTACGACAGAAATTCACCCCTCCACTTT; v_call: TRBV6-5; j_call: TRBJ1-6; clone_size: -; d_call: -
cdr3_aa: CASSLTSDWEQFF; cdr3_nt: TGTGCCAGCAGCCTTACTAGCGACTGGGAGCAGTTCTTC; v_call: TRBV5-5; j_call: TRBJ2-1; clone_size: -; d_call: TRBD2
cdr3_aa: CASMIERGAQNTQYF; cdr3_nt: TGTGCCAGCATGATTGAGCGGGGGGCCCAAAATACGCAGTATTTT; v_call: TRBV6-5; j_call: TRBJ2-3; clone_size: -; d_call: TRBD2
cdr3_aa: CASSFLGGVPDGYTF; cdr3_nt: TGTGCCAGCAGTTTTTTAGGGGGTGTCCCTGACGGCTACACCTTC; v_call: TRBV28; j_call: TRBJ1-2; clone_size: -; d_call: -